The sequence of this T cell receptor beta chain was determined in a study of identical twins. Ten or more counts support this clonotype. TCRdb re-called the 5' RACE reads with MiXCR, one entry per CDR3 protein. The sample lists approximately 700,000 distinct CDR3 sequences, around 6.1% occurring once. V was pared by 6 bases and J by 2 bases, with 8 bases between. The CDR3 is 13 residues long. The TCR comes from a man between 18 and 35 years old in good health. The chain carries TRBV12-3 or TRBV12-4 and TRBJ2-1; D possibly corresponds to TRBD2 (6 bases). Input material: naive T cells sorted from blood. The CDR3 DNA sequence: TGTGCCAGCAGCGGGAGCCCCTACAATGAGCAGTTCTTC. Translating gives CASSGSPYNEQFF.